One sample yielded the 9 T cell receptor beta chains listed below, sequenced in a study of blood T cell repertoires in COVID-19. The method was immunoSEQ multiplex PCR; TCRdb's version includes in-frame clones alone and lacks a portion of them. The sample gives about 210,000 clones, 70% to 90% of which show up once; about 4.8% is in the top ten. Sequencing used peripheral blood. These receptors originate from a woman aged 40 to 49 with acute or convalescent COVID-19.

V usage is TRBV3-1 (or the pseudogene TRBV3-2) and J usage is TRBJ2-3; 10 bases map to TRBD2. V was pared by 4 bases and J by 6 bases, with 7 bases of the junction left unmatched. The CDR3 has 15 amino acids. CDR1 is LGHDT, CDR2 YNNKEL, per germline (reference sequence). The CDR3 protein is CASSPQRGGRDTQYF. The DNA for the CDR3 is TGTGCCAGCAGCCCCCAGCGGGGGGGCCGCGATACGCAGTATTTT.

The gene calls are TRBV2 and TRBJ2-3; TRBD2 aligns across 13 bases. This CDR3 comprises 15 residues. After removal of 8 bases from V and 8 bases from J, the junction contained 10 bases not matched to a gene. In germline, CDR1 is SNHLY, CDR2 FYNNEI. This CDR3 reads CASRPTSGGAGTQYF. DNA for the CDR3: TGTGCCAGCCGACCCACTAGCGGGGGGGCCGGTACGCAGTATTTT.

The CDR3 nucleotides are TGTGCCAGCAGTGAAGCCCTTAGGGGGGGTCATGGCTACACCTTC. Its translation is CASSEALRGGHGYTF. This chain connects TRBV6-1 to TRBJ1-2; a possible D gene is TRBD1 (6 bases). The CDR3 length is 15 residues. V lost 0 bases, J lost 6 bases, and 14 bases lay in between. The germline CDR1 and CDR2 sequences are MNHNS and SASEGT.

The chain employs TRBV15 and TRBJ1-5; 7 nucleotides agree with TRBD1. CDR1 and CDR2 (germline): LNHNV, YYDKDF (reference sequence). V was pared by 0 bases and J by 7 bases, with 6 bases of the junction left unmatched. There are 15 residues in the CDR3. The CDR3 loop reads CATSRDTGERQPQHF. The CDR3 DNA is TGTGCCACCAGCAGAGATACAGGGGAGAGGCAGCCCCAGCATTTT. The full variable domain, completed using reference TRBV15 and TRBJ1-5, is DAMVIQNPRYQVTQFGKPVTLSCSQTLNHNVMYWYQQKSSQAPKLLFHYYDKDFNNEADTPDNFQSRRPNTSFCFLDIRSPGLGDTAMYLCATSRDTGERQPQHFGDGTRLSIL.

The gene calls are TRBV4-1 and TRBJ2-5, with D perhaps TRBD1 (5 bases). Per the germline V gene, CDR1 is MGHRA and CDR2 is YSYEKL. V was pared by 1 base and J by 1 base, with 7 bases between. The CDR3 is 14 residues long. The CDR3 DNA follows: TGCGCCAGCAGCCAAGTCGACAGCCAAGAGACCCAGTACTTC. Protein: CASSQVDSQETQYF.

The chain combines TRBV7-9 with TRBJ1-2; 7 bases are a match to TRBD1. The CDR3 contains 12 residues. Looked up from germline, CDR1 is SEHNR and CDR2 is FQNEAQ (reference sequence). Trimming took 6 bases from V and 3 from J; bases not matched to a gene: 1. Here the CDR3 reads CASRGGYYGYTF. DNA for the CDR3: TGTGCCAGCAGAGGGGGCTACTATGGCTACACCTTC.

This clone has a handful of counts. V and J are TRBV18 and TRBJ1-4; weak D call: TRBD1 (6 bases). The germline V gene encodes CDR1 KGHSH and CDR2 LQKENI. The V gene lost 4 bases and the J gene lost 6 bases, with 15 bases spanning the gap. The CDR3 spans 15 residues. The CDR3 DNA follows: TGTGCCAGCTCACTTCGAACAGGGACGGATGAAAAACTGTTTTTT. It is translated as CASSLRTGTDEKLFF.

This rearrangement joins TRBV28 to TRBJ1-2, with TRBD1 matching 8 bases. The CDR3 runs 13 residues. J was trimmed by 4 bases and V by 5 bases; bases with no gene match: 3. Germline V gene data show CDR1 as MDHEN and CDR2 as SYDVKM. The CDR3 region is CASSSTGGYGYTF. The CDR3 DNA reads TGTGCCAGCAGTAGTACAGGGGGCTATGGCTACACCTTC.

The chain couples TRBV3-1 (or the pseudogene TRBV3-2) to TRBJ1-1; no reliable D call. The CDR3 runs to 14 residues. The germline gives CDR1 LGHDT, CDR2 YNNKEL (reference sequence). Trimming shortened V by 0 bases and J by 4 bases, and 9 bases separated the two germline ends. The CDR3 sequence is CASSQEGGGTEAFF. The CDR3 DNA sequence: TGTGCCAGCAGCCAAGAGGGAGGAGGCACTGAAGCTTTCTTT.